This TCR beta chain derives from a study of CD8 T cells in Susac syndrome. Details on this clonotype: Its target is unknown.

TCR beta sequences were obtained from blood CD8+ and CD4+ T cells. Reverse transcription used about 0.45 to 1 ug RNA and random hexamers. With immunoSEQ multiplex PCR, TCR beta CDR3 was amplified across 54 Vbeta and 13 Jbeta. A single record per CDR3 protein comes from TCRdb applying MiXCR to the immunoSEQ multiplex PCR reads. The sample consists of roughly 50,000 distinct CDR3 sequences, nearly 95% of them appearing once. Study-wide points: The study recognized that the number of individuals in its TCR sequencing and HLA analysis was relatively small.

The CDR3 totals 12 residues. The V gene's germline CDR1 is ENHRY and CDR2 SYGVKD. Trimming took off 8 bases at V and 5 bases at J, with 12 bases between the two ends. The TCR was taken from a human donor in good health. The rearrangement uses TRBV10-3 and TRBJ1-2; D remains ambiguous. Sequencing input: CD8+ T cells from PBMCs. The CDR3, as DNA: TGTGCCATCTTTGAGGGTTCATATGGCTACACCTTC. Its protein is CAIFEGSYGYTF.